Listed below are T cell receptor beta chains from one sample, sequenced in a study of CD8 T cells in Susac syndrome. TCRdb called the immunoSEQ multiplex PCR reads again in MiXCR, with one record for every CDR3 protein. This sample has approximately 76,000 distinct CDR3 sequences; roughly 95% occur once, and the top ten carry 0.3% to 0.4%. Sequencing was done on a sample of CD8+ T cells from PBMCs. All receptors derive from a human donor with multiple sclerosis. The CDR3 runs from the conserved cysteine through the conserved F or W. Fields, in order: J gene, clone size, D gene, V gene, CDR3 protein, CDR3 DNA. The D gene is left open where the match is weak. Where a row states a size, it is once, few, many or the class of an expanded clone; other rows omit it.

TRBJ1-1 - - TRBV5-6 CASSWTLNTEAFF TGTGCCAGCAGCTGGACCCTGAACACTGAAGCTTTCTTT
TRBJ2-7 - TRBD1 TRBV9 CASSASPGTGASYEQYF TGTGCCAGCAGCGCGTCCCCCGGGACAGGGGCCTCCTACGAGCAGTACTTC
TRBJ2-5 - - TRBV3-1 CASSIPRETQYF TGTGCCAGCAGCATACCACGGGAGACCCAGTACTTC
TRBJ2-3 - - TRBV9 CASSGLGSRDTQYF TGTGCCAGCAGCGGTCTCGGCTCCCGAGATACGCAGTATTTT
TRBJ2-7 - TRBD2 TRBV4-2 CASSQFTSGVYEQYF TGTGCCAGCTCCCAATTCACCAGCGGGGTCTACGAGCAGTACTTC
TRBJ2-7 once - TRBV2 CASRLDYEQYF TGTGCCAGCAGACTAGACTACGAGCAGTACTTC
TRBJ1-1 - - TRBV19 CASTLGPGAMNTEAFF TGTGCCAGTACCCTGGGACCAGGGGCAATGAACACTGAAGCTTTCTTT
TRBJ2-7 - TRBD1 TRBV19 CASSLTGTGFYEQYF TGTGCCAGTAGCCTTACCGGGACAGGGTTTTACGAGCAGTACTTC
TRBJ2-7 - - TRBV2 CASSEWKGGLVTSYEQYF TGTGCCAGCAGTGAATGGAAGGGTGGGCTCGTTACGAGCTACGAGCAGTACTTC
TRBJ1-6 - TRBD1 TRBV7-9 CASSHRGQGGDSPLHF TGTGCCAGCAGCCACAGGGGACAGGGGGGGGATTCACCCCTCCACTTT
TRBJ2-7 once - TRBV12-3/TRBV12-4 CASSLAGRERPYEQYF TGTGCCAGCAGTTTAGCCGGCAGAGAACGTCCCTACGAGCAGTACTTC
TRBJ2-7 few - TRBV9 CASSVDIRHEQYF TGTGCCAGCAGCGTAGATATCCGCCACGAGCAGTACTTC
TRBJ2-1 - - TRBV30 CAWTRSPETYNEQFF TGTGCCTGGACTCGATCCCCCGAAACCTACAATGAGCAGTTCTTC
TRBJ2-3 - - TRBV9 CASSVGLGGTDTQYF TGTGCCAGCAGCGTAGGTCTGGGGGGCACAGATACGCAGTATTTT
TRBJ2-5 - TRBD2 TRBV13 CASSPTSGEETQYF TGTGCCAGCAGCCCGACTAGCGGGGAAGAGACCCAGTACTTC
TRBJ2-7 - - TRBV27 CASSSRVEDEQYF TGTGCCAGCAGCTCACGGGTGGAGGACGAGCAGTACTTC
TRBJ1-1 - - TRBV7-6 CASSFSAANTEAFF TGTGCCAGCAGCTTTTCGGCGGCGAACACTGAAGCTTTCTTT
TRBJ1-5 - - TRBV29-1 CSVRTGRGNQPQHF TGCAGCGTCCGTACAGGGCGTGGGAATCAGCCCCAGCATTTT
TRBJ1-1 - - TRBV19 CASTPPPAGTLNTEAFF TGTGCCAGTACCCCACCCCCAGCAGGGACGTTAAACACTGAAGCTTTCTTT
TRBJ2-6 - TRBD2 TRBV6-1 CASTPREGRAGANVLTF TGTGCCAGCACCCCGCGGGAGGGACGCGCTGGGGCCAACGTCCTGACTTTC
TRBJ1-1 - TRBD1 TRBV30 CAWEQGPIHTEAFF TGTGCCTGGGAACAGGGGCCGATACACACTGAAGCTTTCTTT
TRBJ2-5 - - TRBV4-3 CASSQGARVPRGETQYF TGCGCCAGCAGCCAAGGGGCGAGGGTTCCTAGGGGGGAGACCCAGTACTTC
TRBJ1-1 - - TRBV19 CAAKGGNTEAFF TGTGCCGCCAAGGGCGGGAACACCGAAGCTTTCTTT
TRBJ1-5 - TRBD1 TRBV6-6 CASSYVGQGNQPQHF TGTGCCAGCAGTTACGTGGGACAGGGCAATCAGCCCCAGCATTTT
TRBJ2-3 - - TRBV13 CASSLLPDTQYF TGTGCCAGCAGCTTACTCCCCGATACGCAGTATTTT
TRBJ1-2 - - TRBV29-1 CSAVSTTMQGYTF TGCAGCGCCGTCTCGACCACCATGCAGGGGTACACCTTC
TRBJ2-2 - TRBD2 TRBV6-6 CASRLALNTGELFF TGTGCCAGCAGACTAGCGTTAAACACCGGGGAGCTGTTTTTT
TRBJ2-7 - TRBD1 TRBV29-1 CSAAGTGAYEQYF TGCAGCGCCGCCGGGACAGGCGCCTACGAGCAGTACTTC
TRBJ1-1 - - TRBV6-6 CASSYTEAFF TGTGCCAGCAGTTACACTGAAGCTTTCTTT
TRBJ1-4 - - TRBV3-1 CASSQDRGATNEKLFF TGTGCCAGCAGCCAAGATCGTGGGGCAACTAATGAAAAACTGTTTTTT
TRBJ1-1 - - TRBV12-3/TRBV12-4 CASSVGNMNTEAFF TGTGCCAGCAGCGTAGGGAACATGAACACTGAAGCTTTCTTT
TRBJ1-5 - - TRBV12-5 CASGRGGEIRNQPQHF TGTGCTAGTGGTCGGGGGGGGGAGATTCGCAATCAGCCCCAGCATTTT
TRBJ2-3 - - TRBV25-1 CASLGRYGGDTQYF TGTGCCAGTCTAGGACGGTATGGCGGGGATACGCAGTATTTT
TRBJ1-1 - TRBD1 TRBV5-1 CASSLDRGAGTEAFF TGCGCCAGCAGCCTCGACAGGGGCGCGGGAACTGAAGCTTTCTTT
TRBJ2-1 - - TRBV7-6 CASSSPDRSNEQFF TGTGCCAGCAGCTCCCCCGACCGTTCCAATGAGCAGTTCTTC
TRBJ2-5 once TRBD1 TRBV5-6 CASSLPRDREETQYF TGTGCCAGCAGCTTGCCCCGGGACAGGGAAGAGACCCAGTACTTC
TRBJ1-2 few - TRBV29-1 CSVEGGWREDRGYTF TGCAGCGTTGAAGGGGGATGGAGGGAGGATCGTGGCTACACCTTC
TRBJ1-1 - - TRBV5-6 CASSLGSGASRNTEAFF TGTGCCAGCAGCTTAGGTTCAGGAGCGTCTAGGAACACTGAAGCTTTCTTT
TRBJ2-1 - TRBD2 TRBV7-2 CASRPAGGLYNEQFF TGTGCCAGCAGGCCAGCGGGAGGGCTCTACAATGAGCAGTTCTTC
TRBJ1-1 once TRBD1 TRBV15 CATSRDGRQGYTEAFF TGTGCCACCAGCAGAGATGGTAGACAGGGCTACACTGAAGCTTTCTTT
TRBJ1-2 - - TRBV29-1 CSVEDLANYGYTF TGCAGCGTTGAAGATCTGGCTAACTATGGCTACACCTTC
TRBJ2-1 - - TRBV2 CASSGNLETYNEQFF TGTGCCAGCAGTGGGAACTTGGAGACCTACAATGAGCAGTTCTTC
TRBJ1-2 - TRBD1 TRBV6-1 CASSERDRGEVSDLYGYTF TGTGCCAGCAGTGAACGGGACAGGGGCGAGGTCTCTGATCTCTATGGCTACACCTTC
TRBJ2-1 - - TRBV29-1 CSVTGMKEGNNEQFF TGCAGCGTCACTGGGATGAAAGAAGGGAACAATGAGCAGTTCTTC
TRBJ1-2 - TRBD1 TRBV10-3 CAISEERGLGYGYTF TGTGCCATCAGTGAAGAGAGGGGGCTAGGCTATGGCTACACCTTC
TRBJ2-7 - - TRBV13 CASSLPGASSYEQYF TGTGCCAGCAGCTTGCCGGGGGCATCCTCCTACGAGCAGTACTTC
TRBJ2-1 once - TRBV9 CASSGEGFDNEQFF TGTGCCAGCTCAGGGGAGGGCTTCGACAATGAGCAGTTCTTC
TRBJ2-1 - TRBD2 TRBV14 CASSRLLAATYNEQFF TGTGCCAGCAGCCGACTACTAGCGGCCACCTACAATGAGCAGTTCTTC
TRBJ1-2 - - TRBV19 CASSQGARGGYTF TGTGCCAGTAGTCAGGGTGCGCGGGGTGGCTACACCTTC
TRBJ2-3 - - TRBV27 CASSFVGVSDTQYF TGTGCCAGCAGTTTCGTAGGGGTCTCAGATACGCAGTATTTT